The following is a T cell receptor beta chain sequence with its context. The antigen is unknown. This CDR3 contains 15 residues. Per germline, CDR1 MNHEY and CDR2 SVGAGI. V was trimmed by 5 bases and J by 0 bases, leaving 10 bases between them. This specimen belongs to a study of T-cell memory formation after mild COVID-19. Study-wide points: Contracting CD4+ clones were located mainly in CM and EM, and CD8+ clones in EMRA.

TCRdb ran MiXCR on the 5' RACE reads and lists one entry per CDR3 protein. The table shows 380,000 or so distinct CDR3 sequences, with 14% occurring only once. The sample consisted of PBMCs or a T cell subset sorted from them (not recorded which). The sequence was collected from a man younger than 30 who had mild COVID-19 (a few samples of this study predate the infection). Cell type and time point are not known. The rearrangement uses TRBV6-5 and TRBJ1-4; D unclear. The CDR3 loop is CASSHLTATNEKLFF. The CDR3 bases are TGTGCCAGCAGTCACCTAACAGCAACTAATGAAAAACTGTTTTTT.